This T cell receptor (beta chain) was captured by sequencing in a study of blood T cell repertoires in COVID-19. At the level of the study: Some COVID-19 samples were acute and others convalescent; all came from the United States, Italy and Spain. Nucleic acid was either cDNA or gDNA, and it came from T cells, B-cell-depleted T cells, or PBMCs.

Libraries were prepared by immunoSEQ multiplex PCR; TCRdb keeps only in-frame clonotypes and omits some of them. This sample has about 200,000 clones, with around nine tenths found just once. The sequencing sample was made of peripheral blood. The receptor was derived from a man aged 55-75 years who had recovered from COVID-19.

CDR3 residues: CASSLQFSDTQYF. The CDR3 nucleotides are TGTGCCAGCAGCCTACAGTTTTCAGATACGCAGTATTTT. The rearrangement uses TRBV7-2 and TRBJ2-3; D gene ambiguous. V was trimmed by 5 bases and J by 4 bases, leaving 10 bases between them. The CDR3 runs to 13 residues. From germline, CDR1 is SGHTA and CDR2 FQGNSA.